This record looks at one T cell receptor beta chain sequence and its context. Its antigen is as yet unknown. The V gene lost 5 bases and the J gene lost 0 bases, with 7 bases spanning the gap. The CDR3 is made up of 14 amino acids. The V gene's germline CDR1 is SGHVS and CDR2 FNYEAQ. The repertoire was sequenced with immunoSEQ multiplex PCR; TCRdb's copy has only in-frame clones and lacks some. Among some 5,600 clones listed, over 75% were seen once. These data originate in a study of immune cell composition in non-small cell lung cancer. Study-wide results and caveats: Squamous lung tumours showed higher top 10 clone scores and clonality than adenocarcinomas.

The TCR comes from a human donor with non-small cell lung cancer. Input material: lung tumor tissue. The chain carries TRBV7-6 and TRBJ2-2, with D tentatively TRBD2 (5 bases). The CDR3 DNA follows: TGTGCCAGCAGCGCGACTACGAACACCGGGGAGCTGTTTTTT. As protein: CASSATTNTGELFF.